This TCR beta chain was identified in a study of blood T cell repertoires in COVID-19. Looking at the study overall: Sources were T cells, B-cell-depleted T cells, or PBMCs; the material itself was cDNA or gDNA.

The length of the CDR3 is 9 residues. Germline loops: CDR1 MNHNS, CDR2 SASEGT. Deletions cut 11 bases from V and 7 bases from J, with 5 bases between. Assay: immunoSEQ multiplex PCR; the TCRdb copy retains only in-frame clones and omits some. This sample carries 200,000 to 250,000 clones, roughly 84% of them seen once, and the ten largest clones take 15% to 20%. The chain uses TRBV6-1 and TRBJ1-4; D not certain. Sequences were obtained from peripheral blood. The TCR sequence derives from a woman aged 80 or over with active or convalescent COVID-19. The CDR3 here is CALLEKLFF. The CDR3 DNA is TGTGCCTTACTTGAAAAACTGTTTTTT.